This T cell receptor beta chain was sequenced during a study of T cells in Graves' hyperthyroidism and ophthalmopathy. Study at large: The blood sample was taken at first diagnosis, before treatment began. Study-wide findings and caveats: Most thyroid clonotypes with frequency above 0.001 were detected in blood.

Every diagnosis used clinical symptoms, serum thyroxine and TRAb, thyroid ultrasound and orbital computed tomography. Worth noting for this clonotype: Its antigen is still unknown.

Researchers took RNA transcripts and amplified the TCR beta CDR3 regions from them. The HTBI primer set served for first-round RT-PCR of the TCR CDR3. MiXCR, applied by TCRdb to the multiplex PCR reads, yields one record per CDR3 protein. This table holds hundreds of thousands of distinct CDR3 sequences, more than 15% found once. V dropped 8 bases and J dropped 10 bases, with 21 bases sitting between them. The CDR3 runs 14 residues. Germline assignment: CDR1 LNHDA and CDR2 SQIVND (reference sequence). This chain links TRBV19 with TRBJ2-1; D possibly corresponds to TRBD2 (6 bases). The sequence came from a woman aged 40 to 50 with Graves' ophthalmopathy. Sequencing was performed on blood. The CDR3 nucleotides are TGTGCCAGTTCCACGCGGAGGAGGGCTGAGGAGCAGTTCTTC. This encodes CASSTRRRAEEQFF.